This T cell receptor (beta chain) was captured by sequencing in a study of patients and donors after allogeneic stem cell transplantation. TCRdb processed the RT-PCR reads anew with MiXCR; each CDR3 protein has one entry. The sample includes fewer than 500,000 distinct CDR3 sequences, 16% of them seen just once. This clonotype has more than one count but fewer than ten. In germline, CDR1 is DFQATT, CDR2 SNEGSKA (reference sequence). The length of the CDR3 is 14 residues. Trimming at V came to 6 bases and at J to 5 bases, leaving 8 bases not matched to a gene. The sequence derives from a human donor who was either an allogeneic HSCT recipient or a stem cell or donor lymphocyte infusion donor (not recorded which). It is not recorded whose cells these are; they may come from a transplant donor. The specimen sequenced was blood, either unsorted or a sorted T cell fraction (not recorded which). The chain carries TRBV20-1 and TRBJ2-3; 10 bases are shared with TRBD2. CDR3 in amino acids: CSATSGGAGDTQYF. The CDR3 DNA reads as TGCAGTGCCACAAGCGGGGGGGCCGGAGATACGCAGTATTTT.